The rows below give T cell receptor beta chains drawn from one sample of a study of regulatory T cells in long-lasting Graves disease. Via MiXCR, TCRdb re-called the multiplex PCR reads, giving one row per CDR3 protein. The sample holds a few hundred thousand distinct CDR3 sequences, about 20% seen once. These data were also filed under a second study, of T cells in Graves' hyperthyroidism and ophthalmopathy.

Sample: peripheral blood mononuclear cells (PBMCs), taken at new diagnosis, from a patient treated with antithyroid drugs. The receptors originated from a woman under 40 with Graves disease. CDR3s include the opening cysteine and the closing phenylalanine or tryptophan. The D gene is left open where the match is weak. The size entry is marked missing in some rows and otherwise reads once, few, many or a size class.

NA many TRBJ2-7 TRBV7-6 TGTGCCAGCAGCTTGGATCTTGCTTCCTACGAGCAGTACTTC CASSLDLASYEQYF
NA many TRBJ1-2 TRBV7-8 TGTGCCAGCAGCTTGCGACAGGAAATTTATGGCTACACCTTC CASSLRQEIYGYTF
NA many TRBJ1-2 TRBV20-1 TGCAGTGCTAGAGACCGTCCGGGGGCGGTTGGCTACACCTTC CSARDRPGAVGYTF
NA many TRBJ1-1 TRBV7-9 TGTGCCAGCAGCTTATATGGGGAGAAGGCTGAAGCTTTCTTT CASSLYGEKAEAFF
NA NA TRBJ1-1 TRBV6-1 TGTGCCAGTACACGTGCCATGAACACTGAAGCTTTCTTT CASTRAMNTEAFF
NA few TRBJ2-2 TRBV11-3 TGTGCCAGCAGCTTAAAAGCTTACACCGGGGGGCTGTTTTTT CASSLKAYTGGLFF
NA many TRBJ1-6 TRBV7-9 TGTGCCAGCAGCCCACCTGGAGAGTCACCCCTCCACTTT CASSPPGESPLHF
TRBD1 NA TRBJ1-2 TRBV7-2 TGTGCCAGCACCTTCTTCCCCGGGACAGACCCTAACTATGGCTACACCTTC CASTFFPGTDPNYGYTF
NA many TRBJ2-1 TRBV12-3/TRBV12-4 TGTGCCAGCAGTTTTCGTAGCTCCTACAATGAGCAGTTCTTC CASSFRSSYNEQFF
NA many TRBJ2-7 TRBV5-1 TGCGCCAGCAGCGGGGACCCGGGGGACATCACATTCTACGAGCAGTACTTC CASSGDPGDITFYEQYF
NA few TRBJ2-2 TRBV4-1 TGCGCCAGCACGTTGGGAGGGGGGGCCAGGGTCAGCACCGGGGAGCTGTTTTTT CASTLGGGARVSTGELFF
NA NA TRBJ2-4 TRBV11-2 TGTGCCAGCAGCTTAGGGGGAGGGGGCGTTGACATTCAGTACTTC CASSLGGGGVDIQYF
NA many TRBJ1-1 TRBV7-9 TGTGCCAGCAGCTCCGGTGGGGGTTTGAACACTGAAGCTTTCTTT CASSSGGGLNTEAFF
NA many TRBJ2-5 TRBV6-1 TGTGCCAGCAGTCGTGAGGGGGGAGAGACCCAGTACTTC CASSREGGETQYF
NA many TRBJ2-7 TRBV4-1 TGCGCCAGCAGCCAAAACCTTCGGGACACTACCTACGAGCAGTACTTC CASSQNLRDTTYEQYF
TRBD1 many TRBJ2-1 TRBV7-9 TGTGCCAGCAGCTCGGGATCGGGACAGTCCTACAATGAGCAGTTCTTC CASSSGSGQSYNEQFF
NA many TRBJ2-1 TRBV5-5 TGTGCCAGCTATGGGGGAACAAGATACAATGAGCAGTTCTTC CASYGGTRYNEQFF
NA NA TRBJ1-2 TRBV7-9 TGTGCCAGCAGCTTAGAAGTGTCAGCCCCCCTTTATGGCTACACCTTC CASSLEVSAPLYGYTF
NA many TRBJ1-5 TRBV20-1 TGCAGTGCTAGAGAGAGGGATGAGTACAGCAATCAGCCCCAGCATTTT CSARERDEYSNQPQHF
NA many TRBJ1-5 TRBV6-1 TGTGCCAGCAGTGAGGGTCTCCCCAATCAGCCCCAGCATTTT CASSEGLPNQPQHF
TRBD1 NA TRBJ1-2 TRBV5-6 TGTGCCAGCAGGGGAAACAGGGGCGACTTCTATGGCTACACCTTC CASRGNRGDFYGYTF
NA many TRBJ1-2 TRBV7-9 TGTGCCAGCAGCTTTCGGGACCCCGGGGAGGGAGGCTACACCTTC CASSFRDPGEGGYTF
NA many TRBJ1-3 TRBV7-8 TGTGCCAGCGGCTCTAGCCCGGGTCCTGGAAACACCATATATTTT CASGSSPGPGNTIYF
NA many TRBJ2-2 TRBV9 TGTGCCAGCAGCGTAGGTTTAGGGTTTGCCGGGGAGCTGTTTTTT CASSVGLGFAGELFF
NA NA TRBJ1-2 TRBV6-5 TGTGCCAGCAGTTACGGGTTTGGCTACACCTTC CASSYGFGYTF
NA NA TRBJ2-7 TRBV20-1 TGCAGTGCTAGAGTACGGGGATCCTACGAGCAGTACTTC CSARVRGSYEQYF
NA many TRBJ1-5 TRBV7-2 TGTGCCAGCAGCTTGAGTAACAGGGCGAGCAATCAGCCCCAGCATTTT CASSLSNRASNQPQHF
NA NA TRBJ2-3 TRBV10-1 TGCGCCAGCAGCTCTCAGGCGACCACAGATACGCAGTATTTT CASSSQATTDTQYF
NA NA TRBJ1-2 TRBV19 TGTGCCAGTACCCATAGATTGGGGGGCTACACCTTC CASTHRLGGYTF
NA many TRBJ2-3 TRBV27 TGTGCCAGCAGCGGGCCGGGTGGCTTTTGGACAGATACGCAGTATTTT CASSGPGGFWTDTQYF
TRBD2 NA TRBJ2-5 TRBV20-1 TGCAGTGCCCACGGGACTAGCGGGGGCCTCGAACGAACCCAGTACTTC CSAHGTSGGLERTQYF
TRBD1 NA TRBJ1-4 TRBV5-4 TGTGCCAGCAGCTTTGACAGGGTCACAACTAATGAAAAACTGTTTTTT CASSFDRVTTNEKLFF
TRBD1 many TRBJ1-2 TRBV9 TGTGCCAGCAGCGTGTCCCCCCCCGTCCGCACAGGGGAAGTGGACTATGGCTACACCTTC CASSVSPPVRTGEVDYGYTF
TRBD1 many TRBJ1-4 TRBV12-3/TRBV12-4 TGTGCCAGCAGTTTAAGGGACAGGGGGAAAACTAATGAAAAACTGTTTTTT CASSLRDRGKTNEKLFF
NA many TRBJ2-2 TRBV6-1 TGTGCCATCATTAAAGGACAGAAAAACACCGGGGAGCTGTTTTTT CAIIKGQKNTGELFF
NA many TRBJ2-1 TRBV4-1 TGCGCCAGCAGCCACGGACCCTTCAGCGCCTACAATGAGCAGTTCTTC CASSHGPFSAYNEQFF
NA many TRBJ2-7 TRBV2 TGTGCCAGCAGTGAAGATCCTAGCCGAGCCTACGAGCAGTACTTC CASSEDPSRAYEQYF